The clone carrying this T cell receptor beta chain was observed a few times. Libraries were prepared by immunoSEQ multiplex PCR; TCRdb keeps only in-frame clonotypes and omits some of them. The profile shows 250,000 or so clones, about 83% of them singletons. The entry originates in a study of blood T cell repertoires in COVID-19. The CDR3 has 13 amino acids. The germline gives CDR1 SGHVS, CDR2 FQNEAQ. Trimming removed 5 bases from V and 6 bases from J, with 11 bases in between. This receptor was obtained from a man aged 25 to 40 who had recovered from COVID-19. The chain employs TRBV7-8 and TRBJ2-4; D ambiguous. The sequencing sample was made of peripheral blood. The DNA for the CDR3 is TGTGCCAGCAGCCCCCGGTTCGCAAACATTCAGTACTTC. Its translation: CASSPRFANIQYF. Full variable domain (remainder filled in from reference TRBV7-8 and TRBJ2-4): GAGVSQSPRYKVAKRGQDVALRCDPISGHVSLFWYQQALGQGPEFLTYFQNEAQLDKSGLPSDRFFAERPEGSVSTLKIQRTQQEDSAVYLCASSPRFANIQYFGAGTRLSVL.